The 26 T cell receptor beta chains presented below share a single source sample, sequenced in a study of blood T cell repertoires in COVID-19. The method was immunoSEQ multiplex PCR; TCRdb's version includes in-frame clones alone and lacks a portion of them. The profile shows approximately 110,000 clones, around 85% of them singletons. What was sequenced was peripheral blood. The source of these receptors is a woman of 80 years or more with COVID-19, enrolled during active disease.

V is TRBV5-1 and J is TRBJ2-1; 8 bases fit TRBD2. CDR1 SGHRS and CDR2 YFSETQ come from the germline V gene. V was clipped by 1 base and J by 8 bases; unmatched bases: 5. CDR3 length: 14 residues. The CDR3 is CASSLSGLVYEQFF. The CDR3 nucleotides are TGCGCCAGCAGCTTGTCGGGACTAGTATATGAGCAGTTCTTC. The full variable domain, its missing parts supplied by reference TRBV5-1 and TRBJ2-1, is KAGVTQTPRYLIKTRGQQVTLSCSPISGHRSVSWYQQTPGQGLQFLFEYFSETQRNKGNFPGRFSGRQFSNSRSEMNVSTLELGDSALYLCASSLSGLVYEQFFGPGTRLTVL.

Here the CDR3 reads CASSPGSGSTSEQYF. The DNA of the CDR3 is TGTGCCAGCAGCCCCGGTAGCGGGAGCACCAGCGAGCAGTACTTC. V usage is TRBV7-2 and J usage is TRBJ2-7; 9 nucleotides align to TRBD2. V lost 5 bases to trimming and J lost 6 bases; unmatched junction nucleotides: 11. The CDR3 totals 15 residues. The germline CDR1 and CDR2 sequences are SGHTA and FQGNSA.

CDR3 loop: CASSQDLGQGGQPQHF. The CDR3 bases are TGCGCCAGCAGCCAAGATCTGGGACAGGGGGGTCAGCCCCAGCATTTT. The chain employs TRBV4-3 and TRBJ1-5; 11 nucleotides agree with TRBD1. CDR3 length: 16 amino acids. Losses at the gene ends were 0 bases for V and 6 bases for J; bases not matched to a gene: 4. Looked up from germline, CDR1 is LGHNA and CDR2 is YSLEER.

The rearrangement links TRBV18 to TRBJ2-5; 12 bases fit TRBD1. The CDR3 has 15 amino acids. Germline V gene sequence: CDR1 KGHSH, CDR2 LQKENI. Trimming took 5 bases from V and 7 from J; bases not matched to a gene: 8. The CDR3 coding sequence is TGTGCCAGCTCAGTTCCGGGACAGGGGGCTGGGACCCAGTACTTC. Translating gives CASSVPGQGAGTQYF. Full variable domain (remainder filled in from reference TRBV18 and TRBJ2-5): NAGVMQNPRHLVRRRGQEARLRCSPMKGHSHVYWYRQLPEEGLKFMVYLQKENIIDESGMPKERFSAEFPKEGPSILRIQQVVRGDSAAYFCASSVPGQGAGTQYFGPGTRLLVL.

The V gene is TRBV6-2 or TRBV6-3, the J gene TRBJ1-2; no definite D call. This CDR3 region has 14 residues. Trimming took off 5 bases at V and 4 bases at J, with 14 bases between the two ends. Germline CDR1 MNHEY, CDR2 SVGEGT. The CDR3 sequence is CASSPGMGAYGYTF. Written as DNA, the CDR3 is TGTGCCAGCAGTCCCGGAATGGGAGCCTATGGCTACACCTTC.

The chain couples TRBV29-1 to TRBJ2-3; 7 nucleotides line up with TRBD1. With 6 bases clipped from V and 2 bases from J, the junction kept 8 bases outside the gene matches. This CDR3 has 14 amino acids. Looked up from germline, CDR1 is SQVTM and CDR2 is ANQGSEA. The CDR3 coding sequence is TGCAGCGTGGTCAAGGGGGCCGCCACAGATACGCAGTATTTT. It encodes CSVVKGAATDTQYF.

V gene TRBV2 combines with J gene TRBJ1-2; the D is unclear. The CDR3 is made up of 15 amino acids. CDR1 and CDR2 from the germline V gene are SNHLY and FYNNEI. The germline V and J ends were trimmed by 8 bases and 8 bases, with 24 bases remaining between them. CDR3 region: CASSYKDSQGGGYTF. CDR3 DNA sequence: TGTGCCAGCTCCTATAAGGACTCCCAAGGCGGCGGCTACACCTTC.

Only a few counts were recorded for this clone. V is TRBV4-1 and J is TRBJ2-7; TRBD1 matches at 7 bases. The germline gives CDR1 MGHRA, CDR2 YSYEKL. V lost 2 bases and J lost 3; bases outside the gene matches: 7. This CDR3 spans 15 amino acids. The CDR3 DNA reads TGCGCCAGCAGCCAACCAGGGGGAAGTGGCTACGAGCAGTACTTC. This translates into CASSQPGGSGYEQYF.

The chain links TRBV19 to TRBJ2-3; TRBD2 matches 7 bases. The CDR3 spans 12 residues. With V trimmed by 6 bases and J by 6 bases, 3 bases remained unmatched. The germline CDR1 and CDR2 sequences are LNHDA and SQIVND (reference sequence). CDR3 in DNA: TGTGCCAGTAGCGGGAGGTATGATACGCAGTATTTT. This translates into CASSGRYDTQYF.

The chain joins TRBV7-8 to TRBJ1-6; possibly TRBD1 for D (5 bases). The CDR3 covers 15 residues. Germline values: CDR1 SGHVS, CDR2 FQNEAQ. V gave up 5 bases and J gave up 10 bases, with 18 bases separating them. The CDR3: CASSVLLDGGSPLHF. Here the CDR3 DNA reads TGTGCCAGCAGCGTCCTCTTGGACGGGGGATCACCCCTCCACTTT. Together with reference TRBV7-8 and TRBJ1-6, the CDR3 gives the full variable domain: GAGVSQSPRYKVAKRGQDVALRCDPISGHVSLFWYQQALGQGPEFLTYFQNEAQLDKSGLPSDRFFAERPEGSVSTLKIQRTQQEDSAVYLCASSVLLDGGSPLHFGNGTRLTVT.

The rearrangement uses TRBV29-1 and TRBJ2-1; 8 bases fit TRBD2. Trimming removed 6 bases from V and 6 bases from J; junction bases left unmatched: 4. This CDR3 is 12 amino acids long. Germline V CDR1 and CDR2: SQVTM, ANQGSEA. CDR3 region: CSVATSGNEQFF. The CDR3, as DNA: TGCAGCGTGGCTACTAGCGGCAATGAGCAGTTCTTC.

The DNA for the CDR3 is TGTGCCAGCAGTCGGGACAGAGCAGCCAAAAACATTCAGTACTTC. Protein: CASSRDRAAKNIQYF. The rearrangement links TRBV28 to TRBJ2-4, with 7 positions matching TRBD1. The CDR3 covers 15 residues. Per the germline V gene, CDR1 is MDHEN and CDR2 is SYDVKM. V shed 5 bases, J shed 0 bases, and the junction held 4 bases outside the gene matches.

This chain connects TRBV7-2 to TRBJ2-7; D is perhaps TRBD1 (5 bases). Trimming removed 8 bases from V and 2 bases from J, with 7 bases in between. There are 11 residues in the CDR3. Germline V lookup: CDR1 SGHTA, CDR2 FQGNSA. This CDR3 reads CASGRAYEQYF. The DNA of the CDR3 is TGTGCCAGCGGCAGGGCCTACGAGCAGTACTTC.

This chain joins TRBV14 and TRBJ1-1; D remains ambiguous. The CDR3 extends over 14 amino acids. The germline V and J ends were trimmed by 5 bases and 0 bases, with 10 bases remaining between them. CDR1 and CDR2 from the germline V gene are SGHDN and FVKESK. The chain's CDR3 is CASSVGGMNTEAFF. CDR3 bases: TGTGCCAGCAGCGTCGGAGGCATGAACACTGAAGCTTTCTTT.

This chain links TRBV4-3 with TRBJ2-1, with 14 positions matching TRBD2. Per germline, CDR1 LGHNA and CDR2 YSLEER. The junction had 11 bases not matched to a gene; V was cut back by 0 bases and J by 10 bases. The CDR3 runs to 18 residues. The CDR3 loop reads CASSQEITGLAGAGEQFF. The DNA for the CDR3 is TGCGCCAGCAGCCAAGAGATAACGGGACTAGCGGGAGCCGGAGAGCAGTTCTTC.

The gene calls are TRBV7-8 and TRBJ1-4; D is uncertain. Trimming left V 5 bases short and J 3 bases short, with 13 bases between. CDR1 SGHVS and CDR2 FQNEAQ come from the germline V gene. This CDR3 contains 15 residues. The CDR3 DNA follows: TGTGCCAGCAGCCTCCTTTGGGAGGCTAATGAAAAACTGTTTTTT. Translation gives CASSLLWEANEKLFF.

The genes are TRBV7-3 and TRBJ2-1, with 10 bases lining up with TRBD1. V lost 0 bases to trimming and J lost 9 bases; unmatched junction nucleotides: 11. The CDR3 totals 17 residues. The germline V gene has CDR1 SGHTA and CDR2 FQGTGA. The CDR3 bases are TGTGCCAGCAGCTTAACAGCCGGGACAGGGGCCTTTAGTGAGCAGTTCTTC. Amino acid sequence: CASSLTAGTGAFSEQFF.

V is TRBV25-1 and J is TRBJ1-3; D unclear. Germline V gives CDR1 MGHDK, CDR2 SYGVNS. V lost 7 bases and J 2 bases, leaving 6 bases between the germline ends. The CDR3 length is 12 residues. DNA for the CDR3: TGTGCCAGCAAAGCGCCTGGAAACACCATATATTTT. This encodes CASKAPGNTIYF.

Here the CDR3 reads CASSLAGTGATDTQYF. The CDR3, as DNA: TGTGCCAGCAGCTTGGCCGGGACAGGGGCCACAGATACGCAGTATTTT. This chain connects TRBV5-6 to TRBJ2-3, with 10 bases fitting TRBD1. CDR1 and CDR2 (germline): SGHDT, YYEEEE. Trimming at V came to 0 bases and at J to 2 bases, leaving 3 bases not matched to a gene. The CDR3 is made up of 16 amino acids.

V gene TRBV28 combines with J gene TRBJ1-2; weak D call: TRBD1 (6 bases). Germline V gene lookup returns CDR1 MDHEN and CDR2 SYDVKM. V was clipped by 6 bases and J by 7 bases, with 9 bases between them. The CDR3 covers 11 residues. The CDR3 is CASSTQGGYTF. DNA of the CDR3: TGTGCCAGCAGCACACAGGGTGGCTACACCTTC.

The chain combines TRBV7-8 with TRBJ2-7, with 12 positions matching TRBD2. The CDR3 runs to 16 residues. Germline V gene lookup returns CDR1 SGHVS and CDR2 FQNEAQ. V lost 3 bases to trimming and J lost 7 bases; unmatched junction nucleotides: 10. CDR3 region: CASSFQPGTSGSEQYF. For the CDR3, the DNA is TGTGCCAGCAGCTTCCAGCCCGGGACTAGCGGGTCAGAGCAGTACTTC.

The CDR3 region is CSASFGQGTFSEQFF. CDR3 DNA sequence: TGCAGTGCTAGTTTTGGCCAGGGGACGTTCAGTGAGCAGTTCTTC. The chain carries TRBV20-1 and TRBJ2-1; D possibly corresponds to TRBD1 (6 bases). V lost 3 bases to trimming and J lost 9 bases, with 21 bases between them. Germline V gene lookup returns CDR1 DFQATT and CDR2 SNEGSKA (reference sequence). CDR3 length: 15 amino acids.

This chain joins TRBV7-2 and TRBJ2-1, with 12 bases aligning to TRBD2. CDR1 and CDR2 (germline): SGHTA, FQGNSA. Trimming removed 2 bases from V and 9 bases from J; junction bases left unmatched: 8. The CDR3 contains 16 residues. CDR3 sequence (DNA): TGTGCCAGCAGCTTATCTAGCGGGAGGGCCCAAGGTGAGCAGTTCTTC. Translation gives CASSLSSGRAQGEQFF.

The chain links TRBV6-5 to TRBJ2-5, with 11 bases identical to TRBD1. V lost 6 bases to trimming and J lost 5 bases; unmatched junction nucleotides: 5. Per germline, CDR1 MNHEY and CDR2 SVGAGI. CDR3 length: 14 residues. This CDR3 is CASRGQGEGETQYF. CDR3 DNA: TGTGCCAGCAGGGGACAGGGGGAGGGTGAGACCCAGTACTTC.

V is TRBV2 and J is TRBJ1-3; D not certain. From germline, CDR1 is SNHLY and CDR2 FYNNEI. This CDR3 comprises 13 residues. V was clipped by 6 bases and J by 3 bases, with 9 bases between them. In DNA form, the CDR3 reads TGTGCCAGCAGCCCCAGGCATGGAAACACCATATATTTT. Its protein is CASSPRHGNTIYF.

The chain links TRBV11-2 to TRBJ1-3; D unclear. The CDR3 sequence is 19 residues long. V was shortened by 0 bases and J by 7 bases, with 25 bases between the two germline ends. Germline values: CDR1 SGHAT, CDR2 FQNNGV. Here the CDR3 reads CASSLDGLTAGPFGNTIYF. CDR3 nucleotides: TGTGCCAGCAGCTTAGATGGGCTAACAGCCGGTCCATTTGGGAACACCATATATTTT.